This T cell receptor beta chain was obtained from a study of cytomegalovirus exposure and HLA in healthy donors. Whole-study results and caveats: Among donors in an Asian-associated ancestry cluster, a later analysis reportedly found fewer N-insertions than the roughly 700-donor mean.

A remark on this clone: The antigen is not known.

In the PCR, 60 Vbeta and 13 Jbeta primers were used. Clones were read by immunoSEQ multiplex PCR, and TCRdb kept only the in-frame ones, dropping some. There are 110,000 to 150,000 clones in the sample; 80% occur only once, and roughly 4.5% lies in the top ten. CDR1 is SGHRS, CDR2 YFSETQ, per germline. Germline trimming cut 5 bases from V and 0 bases from J; bases unmatched to any gene: 7. The CDR3 totals 15 residues. The chain employs TRBV5-1 and TRBJ2-7; 8 bases line up with TRBD1. This clonotype originated in a middle-aged man in good health and CMV-seronegative. Sequencing was carried out using PBMCs. The DNA of the CDR3 is TGCGCCAGCAGTCCGACAGGGGCCTCCTCCTACGAGCAGTACTTC. Translation gives CASSPTGASSYEQYF.